This passage covers 21 T cell receptor beta chains from one sample sequenced in a study of T cell repertoires in cytomegalovirus infection. Antigens for these TCRs are unknown. TCRdb analysed the reads with MiXCR anew, one entry per CDR3 protein. This table holds 80,000 or so distinct CDR3 sequences, more than 20% found once. This specimen consisted of CD8+ T cells from cultured PBMCs, obtained from culture after CMV antigen stimulation. All receptors come from a human donor in good health (CMV status not recorded). Some clones in this sample may be carry-over from other donors' samples.

This clonotype was seen repeatedly, ten times or more. The chain recombines TRBV5-6 with TRBJ2-1; perhaps TRBD2 as D (5 bases). The V and J ends lost 2 bases and 7 bases respectively, with 7 bases between them. Germline CDR1 reads SGHDT; CDR2 reads YYEEEE. This CDR3 is 12 amino acids long. CDR3 in amino acids: CASSFGDNEQFF. The DNA for the CDR3 is TGTGCCAGCAGCTTCGGGGATAATGAGCAGTTCTTC.

The sample holds a few counts of this clonotype. The gene calls are TRBV7-7 and TRBJ2-2; D perhaps matches TRBD2 (5 bases). The CDR3 is 14 amino acids. V was cut by 5 bases and J by 1 base, with 8 bases left in between. Germline V gene sequence: CDR1 SSHAT, CDR2 FNYEAQ (reference sequence). The CDR3 here is CASSGGGNTGELFF. DNA of the CDR3: TGTGCCAGCAGCGGAGGTGGGAACACCGGGGAGCTGTTTTTT.

This clonotype was found many times. The genes are TRBV7-6 and TRBJ2-1; TRBD2 aligns across 9 bases. CDR1 and CDR2 (germline): SGHVS, FNYEAQ. The CDR3 covers 15 residues. Losses at the gene ends were 3 bases for V and 6 bases for J; bases not matched to a gene: 6. The CDR3 sequence: CASSFGTSFGNEQFF. The CDR3 bases are TGTGCCAGCAGCTTCGGGACTAGCTTTGGCAATGAGCAGTTCTTC.

As for this clonotype: A much larger clonotype is one base distant, so this may be a read error. The V call is TRBV7-2, the J call TRBJ2-1, with no clear D. The CDR3 consists of 12 residues. The germline gives CDR1 SGHTA, CDR2 FQGNSA. CDR3 nucleotides: TGTGCCGGCAGCTTAATCGTCAATGAGCAGTTCTTC. It is translated as CAGSLIVNEQFF.

V and J are TRBV4-1 and TRBJ1-5; a possible D gene is TRBD1 (5 bases). The germline gives CDR1 MGHRA, CDR2 YSYEKL. The CDR3 covers 19 residues. V lost 3 bases and J 0 bases, leaving 21 bases between the germline ends. As DNA, the CDR3 is TGCGCCAGCAGCCACCTGATCGGACGGGGCCGATATAGCAATCAGCCCCAGCATTTT. Protein product: CASSHLIGRGRYSNQPQHF.

The rearrangement links TRBV7-8 to TRBJ2-7; the D gene is possibly TRBD1 (6 bases). The CDR3 sequence is 14 residues long. The germline V and J ends were trimmed by 4 bases and 6 bases, with 16 bases remaining between them. Germline values: CDR1 SGHVS, CDR2 FQNEAQ. The CDR3 protein is CASSSDRLRGEQYV. The CDR3 nucleotides are TGTGCCAGCAGCTCTGACAGGTTGAGGGGCGAGCAGTACGTC.

This clonotype was detected only a few times. The chain carries TRBV19 and TRBJ2-1, with D tentatively TRBD2 (6 bases). Germline CDR1 is LNHDA and CDR2 is SQIVND (reference sequence). The V and J ends lost 2 bases and 5 bases respectively, with 16 bases between them. This CDR3 is 16 amino acids long. CDR3 nucleotides: TGTGCCAGTAGTATAAGGTCCGGGGGATTTAACAATGAGCAGTTCTTC. Translated: CASSIRSGGFNNEQFF.

This clonotype was detected a few times. The rearrangement links TRBV5-1 to TRBJ2-7; a possible D gene is TRBD2 (6 bases). CDR3 length: 14 residues. Trimming removed 4 bases from V and 0 bases from J, with 11 bases in between. Germline V lookup: CDR1 SGHRS, CDR2 YFSETQ. This CDR3 reads CASSPGEVSYEQYF. In DNA, the CDR3 is TGCGCCAGCAGCCCGGGGGAGGTCTCCTACGAGCAGTACTTC.

A note on this clonotype: This sequence may be a read error, since a much larger clone differs from it by one base. The chain recombines TRBV12-3 or TRBV12-4 with TRBJ1-4; 9 positions match TRBD1. The CDR3 loop spans 19 amino acids. For the CDR3, the DNA is TGTGCCAGCAGTCCAAAGGGGACAGGGAAAGGAGTAACTGATGAAAAACTGTTTTTT. Translated: CASSPKGTGKGVTDEKLFF.

The chain joins TRBV19 to TRBJ1-2, with D perhaps matching TRBD1 (6 bases). This CDR3 is 15 amino acids long. CDR1 LNHDA and CDR2 SQIVND come from the germline V gene (reference sequence). V lost 3 bases and J lost 0, with 11 bases in between. This chain's CDR3 is CASSIGGHPNYGYTF. The CDR3, as DNA: TGTGCCAGTAGTATCGGGGGGCATCCTAACTATGGCTACACCTTC.

This clonotype was counted at least ten times. This chain uses TRBV12-3 or TRBV12-4 with TRBJ1-5, with 7 bases fitting TRBD1. The CDR3 is made up of 14 amino acids. V lost 2 bases to trimming and J lost 6 bases; unmatched junction nucleotides: 4. The CDR3 nucleotides read TGTGCCAGCAGTTTACGACAGGGAGGTCAGCCCCAGCATTTT. As protein: CASSLRQGGQPQHF.

The V gene is TRBV27, the J gene TRBJ2-3; 8 bases align to TRBD1. CDR1 and CDR2 (germline): MNHEY, SMNVEV (reference sequence). This CDR3 has 14 amino acids. V was clipped by 4 bases and J by 2 bases; unmatched bases: 2. The CDR3 coding sequence is TGTGCCAGCAGTTGGGGACAGGCCACAGATACGCAGTATTTT. Protein product: CASSWGQATDTQYF.

The chain combines TRBV6-6 with TRBJ2-7, with 10 bases identical to TRBD1. The CDR3 is 16 amino acids. Germline CDR1 MNHNY, CDR2 SVGAGI (reference sequence). The J segment lost 4 bases and the V segment lost 0 bases, leaving 6 bases of the junction unmatched. CDR3 DNA sequence: TGTGCCAGCAGTTACTCCCGGGACAGGGGTCAATACGAGCAGTACTTC. This encodes CASSYSRDRGQYEQYF.

The chain carries TRBV27 and TRBJ1-6; 7 bases are shared with TRBD1. Trimming at V came to 4 bases and at J to 6 bases, leaving 6 bases not matched to a gene. The CDR3 contains 15 residues. Germline CDR1 and CDR2: MNHEY and SMNVEV (reference sequence). The CDR3 sequence: CASSYTGTANSPLHF. The CDR3 nucleotides read TGTGCCAGCAGTTATACCGGGACAGCTAATTCACCCCTCCACTTT.

J is TRBJ1-5 and V is TRBV6-2 or TRBV6-3; TRBD1 matches 7 bases. Trimming took 4 bases from V and 2 from J; bases not matched to a gene: 5. This CDR3 has 15 amino acids. Per the germline V gene, CDR1 is MNHEY and CDR2 is SVGEGT. The CDR3 DNA is TGTGCCAGCAGTTCAGGGGACAGTGGCAATCAGCCCCAGCATTTT. This sequence encodes CASSSGDSGNQPQHF.

As concerns this clonotype: A read error is possible here, since a much larger clone lies one base away. The conserved final phenylalanine or tryptophan is absent from the CDR3, which likely points to a read error. The chain is built from TRBV7-2 and TRBJ1-2; D ambiguous. The length of the CDR3 is 13 residues. The germline CDR1 and CDR2 sequences are SGHTA and FQGNSA. Between the trimmed V and J ends, which lost 3 bases and 3 bases, there was a span of 8 bases. CDR3 residues: CASSLGGDYGYTL. The CDR3 nucleotides are TGTGCCAGCAGCTTGGGAGGAGACTATGGCTACACCCTC.

The sample holds a few counts of this clonotype. This rearrangement joins TRBV7-9 to TRBJ2-7; the D is unclear. Trimming took 5 bases from V and 7 from J, leaving 18 bases between them. This CDR3 contains 14 residues. CDR1 and CDR2 (germline): SEHNR, FQNEAQ (reference sequence). The CDR3 region is CASSPRQSLGEQYF. In DNA, the CDR3 is TGTGCCAGCAGCCCGCGGCAGTCCCTGGGTGAGCAGTACTTC. Filled out from reference TRBV7-9 and TRBJ2-7, the complete variable domain reads DTGVSQNPRHKITKRGQNVTFRCDPISEHNRLYWYRQTLGQGPEFLTYFQNEAQLEKSRLLSDRFSAERPKGSFSTLEIQRTEQGDSAMYLCASSPRQSLGEQYFGPGTRLTVT.

The gene calls are TRBV6-6 and TRBJ2-7; D is possibly TRBD1 (6 bases). This CDR3 region has 12 residues. V gave up 5 bases and J gave up 11 bases, with 16 bases separating them. Looked up from germline, CDR1 is MNHNY and CDR2 is SVGAGI (reference sequence). The CDR3 coding sequence is TGTGCCAGCAGTGACCCCAGGGGTGAGAAGTACTTC. Protein sequence: CASSDPRGEKYF.

By sample share, this clonotype is medium-sized (0.01 to 0.1%). The rearrangement joins TRBV5-4 to TRBJ2-1, with TRBD1 identical over 9 bases. CDR1 is SGHNT, CDR2 YYREEE, per germline (reference sequence). There are 17 residues in the CDR3. V shed 2 bases, J shed 5 bases, and the junction held 11 bases outside the gene matches. The CDR3 nucleotides read TGTGCCAGCAGCTTATCCCAGGGGGGACAGGGCCACAATGAGCAGTTCTTC. Its protein is CASSLSQGGQGHNEQFF.

This clonotype was observed at least ten times. The chain employs TRBV7-2 and TRBJ2-3; D gene unclear. The CDR3 loop spans 13 amino acids. Germline V gene lookup returns CDR1 SGHTA and CDR2 FQGNSA. V gave up 5 bases and J gave up 1 base, with 7 bases separating them. In nucleotides, the CDR3 is TGTGCCAGCAGCCCGGACGGCACAGATACGCAGTATTTT. This encodes CASSPDGTDTQYF.

V and J are TRBV11-2 and TRBJ2-7; 8 bases line up with TRBD2. V shed 5 bases and J 0 bases; nucleotides not matched to a gene: 3. The CDR3 is made up of 14 amino acids. Germline CDR1 is SGHAT and CDR2 is FQNNGV. CDR3 bases: TGTGCCAGCAGCGCTACTAGCGGCTCCTACGAGCAGTACTTC. It yields the protein CASSATSGSYEQYF. Together with reference TRBV11-2 and TRBJ2-7, the CDR3 gives the full variable domain: EAGVAQSPRYKIIEKRQSVAFWCNPISGHATLYWYQQILGQGPKLLIQFQNNGVVDDSQLPKDRFSAERLKGVDSTLKIQPAKLEDSAVYLCASSATSGSYEQYFGPGTRLTVT.